This TCR beta chain was sequenced in a study of response to subunit inactivated influenza vaccine. Study-wide points: After each seasonal influenza vaccination, few new T cells are recruited, the authors suggested.

As to this clonotype: The antigen remains unidentified.

The germline CDR1 and CDR2 sequences are LGHDT and YNNKEL (reference sequence). The CDR3 contains 17 residues. V lost 4 bases to trimming and J lost 8 bases, with 24 bases between them. TCRdb reprocessed the RT-PCR reads via MiXCR and lists one record per CDR3 protein. Among some 160,000 distinct CDR3 sequences listed, 11% were seen once. The TCR comes from a man aged 50-60 years who received an inactivated influenza vaccine. The rearrangement uses TRBV3-1 and TRBJ2-1; either TRBD1 or TRBD2 may fit D (6 bases each). Specimen: non-naive T cells sorted from PBMCs, collected roughly 48 days after vaccination. CDR3 in DNA: TGTGCCAGCAGCCGAAGGGGGGCGGGATGGGGTGGCGATGAGCAGTTCTTC. Its translation: CASSRRGAGWGGDEQFF.